This entry is about one T cell receptor (beta chain). Antigen: not known. The entry originates in a study of PD-L1 blockade in urothelial cancer. Losses at the gene ends were 1 base for V and 3 bases for J; bases not matched to a gene: 9. The germline V gene has CDR1 MNHNS and CDR2 SASEGT. This CDR3 region has 16 residues. Libraries were prepared by immunoSEQ multiplex PCR; TCRdb keeps only in-frame clonotypes and omits some of them. The table shows 60,000 to 85,000 clones, with around 90% occurring only once. Findings and caveats of the study: Clonality of blood TCR below the median before treatment predicted better survival.

V is TRBV6-1 and J is TRBJ2-7; TRBD1 matches 7 bases. The receptor was isolated from a woman aged 70-85 years with urothelial cancer. The source material was PBMCs, sampled around atezolizumab (anti-PD-L1) treatment. As DNA, the CDR3 is TGTGCCAGCAGTGAAGGGCCGACAGGGTTGGTCTACGAGCAGTACTTC. Translation: CASSEGPTGLVYEQYF.